This T cell receptor (beta chain) was identified during a study of radiation and T cells in renal cell carcinoma (dated by TCRdb to 2019 to 2021). About the investigation overall: The samples were obtained from a clinical trial, where primary renal cell carcinomas were treated with 15 Gy stereotactic body radiation therapy and then removed by nephrectomy 4 weeks afterward. In total, about 51 samples underwent TCR beta sequencing: around 26 tumors plus 27 peripheral blood samples. In the 45 to 65 samples combined, some 4,100,000 unique CDR3 nucleotide sequences were found, encoding about 2.7 million unique CDR3 amino acid sequences. Broad study findings and their caveats: The single-armed trial design could not address effects of radiation dose or scheduling on the TCR repertoire. Blood repertoire dynamics were not followed beyond 4 weeks after treatment. Because pretreatment tumor biopsies were not available, the study could not determine whether clonotypes were already present within the tumor at baseline. In blood, the top tumor clonotypes increased from baseline to 2 weeks after radiation and then shrank by 4 weeks, which suggests a temporary expansion of tumor-resident clones.

V lost 0 bases and J lost 5 bases; the stretch between them is 8 bases long. The CDR3 runs 14 residues from the cysteine to the phenylalanine. Solely the CDR3 DNA is kept, with 42 bases framed from the first base. CDR1 and CDR2, looked up from the germline V gene, are SGHDT and YYEEEE. Following the manufacturer's recommendations, the immunoSEQ kit was used to generate TCR beta libraries from genomic DNA. To prepare the libraries, a first multiplex PCR with proprietary primers was run, followed by a second PCR that added unique barcodes, and a bead cleanup was done after each round. Each sample batch included a kit-provided positive control reaction and a negative control reaction. The final libraries underwent checking on an Agilent 4200 TapeStation D1000 ScreenTape, volumetric pooling, and quantification by qPCR. An Illumina NextSeq500 fitted with a MidOutput 150-cycle cartridge performed the sequencing, running 156 Read1 cycles and 15 Index1 cycles with the kit's custom primers. The pooled library was loaded at 1.0 pM with around 22% PhiX control spiked in. Per the source publication's procedure: Vendor-processed data were analyzed in R, with a clonotype defined as all T cells sharing the same CDR3 nucleotide sequence. In the clone abundance analyses, frequencies were normalized to the 10,000 most abundant clones in each sample. Before analysis, public T cell clones were removed, and these numbered fewer than six per sample on average. Tumor-enriched clonotypes and baseline blood-enriched clonotypes were defined as those with an abundance difference of at least 32-fold between compartments. Clonotypes expanded or contracted between blood time points were identified with a beta-binomial differential abundance model. Tumor-blood repertoire similarity was measured with the Baroni-Urbani and Buser coefficient, and groups were compared using two-tailed Wilcoxon tests in R. The table comes from immuneACCESS by way of TCRdb, which keeps in-frame sequences with V and J called. Part of the clones is missing from these tables; in studies checked, under half for an unresolved V gene and the rest for unknown reasons. V, J and clone size were drawn from that table, and D and trimming were deduced from the DNA. This sample gives approximately 150,000 clones in total; about 87% of them show up just once. Together, the top ten hold around 4% of the sample.

This clone was observed a single time. Its antigen remains undetermined. Nothing much larger sits one base from this clone, and base qualities are not available. The time point label of this sample denotes: baseline pretreatment blood. Read against the paper, the sample's treatment or condition label means: 15 Gy SBRT to primary tumor, nephrectomy 4 weeks later. To track tumor-enriched clonotypes, serial peripheral blood was sampled from radiation-treated patients at baseline and at 2 weeks and 4 weeks after SBRT. Every patient's renal cell carcinoma showed clear cell pathology. Genomic DNA for TCR sequencing was prepared using the QIAamp DNA Blood Mini Kit (Qiagen). Samples were included in the analyses only if all quality control checks were passed.

Sequences were derived from blood, sampled from a patient whose treatment included radiotherapy and nephrectomy. The rearranged segments are TRBV5-6 and TRBJ1-4, with a tentative D gene TRBD1 over 5 matching bases. This TCR came from a woman aged 65 to 85 with renal cell carcinoma. In nucleotide form, the sequence is TGTGCCAGCAGCTTGGCGGGGGGGAATGAAAAACTGTTTTTT. This gives the protein CASSLAGGNEKLFF. The full variable domain, completed from the reference TRBV5-6 and TRBJ1-4 proteins outside the CDR3, reads DAGVTQSPTHLIKTRGQQVTLRCSPKSGHDTVSWYQQALGQGPQFIFQYYEEEERQRGNFPDRFSGHQFPNYSSELNVNALLLGDSALYLCASSLAGGNEKLFFGSGTQLSVL.